This is a list of T cell receptor beta chains from one sample in a study of T cells in Graves' hyperthyroidism and ophthalmopathy. TCRdb re-called the multiplex PCR reads with MiXCR, one entry per CDR3 protein. The data hold fewer than 400,000 distinct CDR3 sequences, with over 12% observed a single time. Sample: blood. These receptors were obtained from a man aged 50 to 59 with Graves' ophthalmopathy. The CDR3 runs from the conserved cysteine through the conserved F or W. The order of the fields is D gene, V gene, J gene, clone size, CDR3 protein, CDR3 DNA. A D gene is named only where the DNA matches it firmly. Clone size is shown for a subset of rows, as once, few, many or a class of expanded clone.

TRBD2	TRBV20-1	TRBJ2-1	few	CSAIPLKTSGRALREQFF	TGCAGTGCTATACCTTTGAAAACTAGCGGGAGGGCCCTCCGCGAGCAGTTCTTC
.	TRBV19	TRBJ1-5	few	CASSIARSNQPQHF	TGTGCCAGTAGTATAGCTAGAAGCAATCAGCCCCAGCATTTT
.	TRBV4-1	TRBJ2-7	many	CASSHKTRSSYEQYF	TGCGCCAGCAGCCACAAGACAAGGAGCTCCTACGAGCAGTACTTC
.	TRBV19	TRBJ1-2	once	CASSTGTPSSLYGYTF	TGTGCCAGTAGTACTGGGACACCGAGCTCTTTATATGGCTACACCTTC
TRBD2	TRBV5-1	TRBJ2-7	.	CASSLWGGLAGDEQYF	TGCGCCAGCAGCTTGTGGGGGGGACTAGCGGGAGACGAGCAGTACTTC
TRBD2	TRBV29-1	TRBJ2-7	many	CSVKLAGVYEQYF	TGCAGCGTTAAGCTAGCGGGAGTCTACGAGCAGTACTTC
.	TRBV18	TRBJ1-6	.	CASSAGQGNSPLHF	TGTGCCAGCTCCGCGGGACAAGGAAATTCACCCCTCCACTTT
TRBD1	TRBV30	TRBJ1-2	many	CAWSYRGHYGYTF	TGTGCCTGGAGTTACAGGGGGCACTATGGCTACACCTTC
TRBD1	TRBV5-1	TRBJ2-3	many	CASSLGDRADTQYF	TGCGCCAGCAGCTTGGGGGACAGGGCAGATACGCAGTATTTT
TRBD1	TRBV6-1	TRBJ1-2	.	CASSVTGEVYGYTF	TGTGCCAGCAGTGTGACAGGGGAAGTCTATGGCTACACCTTC
TRBD1	TRBV7-9	TRBJ1-5	many	CASSSASGTGPQHF	TGTGCCAGCAGCTCCGCTTCCGGGACAGGGCCCCAGCATTTT
TRBD1	TRBV11-3	TRBJ1-1	many	CASSLGYRGTEAFF	TGTGCCAGCAGCTTAGGGTACAGGGGCACTGAAGCTTTCTTT